A single sample is the source of the 22 T cell receptor beta chains below, sequenced in a study of cytomegalovirus exposure and HLA in healthy donors. Amplification used 60 Vbeta primers and 13 Jbeta primers. Profiling relied on immunoSEQ multiplex PCR, and the TCRdb table lists in-frame clones only, not all of them. The sample has approximately 41,000 clones, 81% seen once. The sequencing input was PBMCs. Receptors were obtained from a man between 50 and 59 years old in good health and CMV-seronegative.

This rearrangement joins TRBV7-3 to TRBJ2-3, with D possibly being TRBD2 (5 bases). The germline V and J ends were trimmed by 5 bases and 4 bases, with 22 bases remaining between them. Germline V gene sequence: CDR1 SGHTA, CDR2 FQGTGA. The CDR3 loop spans 17 amino acids. CDR3 in DNA: TGTGCCAGCAGCCGCTATCCGCAACTAGGATCCTCAGATACGCAGTATTTT. This translates into CASSRYPQLGSSDTQYF.

The genes are TRBV28 and TRBJ2-7; D is possibly TRBD1 (6 bases). CDR3 length: 14 amino acids. The germline V gene encodes CDR1 MDHEN and CDR2 SYDVKM. V was trimmed by 4 bases and J by 3 bases, leaving 13 bases between them. The CDR3 sequence is CASSSSQGSYEQYF. For the CDR3, the DNA is TGTGCCAGCAGTTCCTCACAGGGAAGCTACGAGCAGTACTTC.

CDR3 sequence reads: CAISEGRRYNEQFF. The DNA of the CDR3 is TGTGCCATCAGTGAGGGGCGACGCTACAATGAGCAGTTCTTC. The chain carries TRBV10-3 and TRBJ2-1; D is undetermined. Germline-derived CDR1 and CDR2 are ENHRY and SYGVKD. V was pared by 2 bases and J by 3 bases, with 8 bases between. The CDR3 length is 14 residues.

The chain carries TRBV4-1 and TRBJ2-3, with 11 bases that match TRBD2. The length of the CDR3 is 16 residues. Trimming took 7 bases from V and 2 from J; bases not matched to a gene: 8. Germline V gives CDR1 MGHRA, CDR2 YSYEKL. In DNA form, the CDR3 reads TGCGCCAGCACCCTAGCGGGGGGATCTCCCACAGATACGCAGTATTTT. This translates into CASTLAGGSPTDTQYF.

V and J are TRBV6-5 and TRBJ2-5; 7 bases map to TRBD1. CDR3 length: 14 residues. V gave up 2 bases and J gave up 5 bases; unmatched junction bases: 5. Germline V lookup: CDR1 MNHEY, CDR2 SVGAGI. CDR3 sequence reads: CASSYQDRPETQYF. CDR3 DNA: TGTGCCAGCAGTTACCAGGACAGGCCGGAGACCCAGTACTTC.

The chain joins TRBV27 to TRBJ2-5; D is perhaps TRBD2 (6 bases). Trimming stripped 5 bases from V and 4 bases from J, with 20 bases between. Germline loops: CDR1 MNHEY, CDR2 SMNVEV (reference sequence). The CDR3 contains 16 residues. DNA of the CDR3: TGTGCCAGCAGTCCCGCCCCAGCGGTCGGGGGAGAGACCCAGTACTTC. Translated: CASSPAPAVGGETQYF.

The CDR3, as DNA: TGTGCCAGCAGCCCCAATCCAACCGGGGAGCTGTTTTTT. This codes for CASSPNPTGELFF. The V call is TRBV13, the J call TRBJ2-2; D is unclear. Germline CDR1 reads PRHDT; CDR2 reads FYEKMQ (reference sequence). The CDR3 spans 13 residues. Trimming shortened V by 5 bases and J by 5 bases, and 9 bases separated the two germline ends.

The chain links TRBV5-1 to TRBJ2-5; 7 nucleotides agree with TRBD1. Near its end, the DNA agrees better with TRBJ2-7, so the J call may be wrong. This CDR3 has 15 residues. Germline CDR1 is SGHRS and CDR2 is YFSETQ. The CDR3 reads CASFPWGQRLYEQYF. The CDR3 nucleotides read TGCGCCAGCTTCCCTTGGGGACAGAGACTCTACGAGCAGTACTTC.

The chain recombines TRBV27 with TRBJ2-5; D unclear. CDR3 size: 11 residues. V lost 3 bases and J 5 bases, leaving 4 bases between the germline ends. Germline values: CDR1 MNHEY, CDR2 SMNVEV (reference sequence). CDR3 nucleotides: TGTGCCAGCAGTTTCCAGGAGACCCAGTACTTC. Its translation: CASSFQETQYF.

The gene calls are TRBV19 and TRBJ1-6; 10 positions agree with TRBD1. The V segment lost 5 bases and the J segment 7 bases; nucleotides outside the gene matches: 5. The germline V gene encodes CDR1 LNHDA and CDR2 SQIVND (reference sequence). The length of the CDR3 is 15 residues. CDR3 DNA: TGTGCCAGTAGTGCGAGGACAGGGGGGAATTCACCCCTCCACTTT. It is translated as CASSARTGGNSPLHF.

The V call is TRBV19, the J call TRBJ2-5; 13 bases agree with TRBD2. The CDR3 totals 15 residues. V lost 4 bases and J lost 7; bases outside the gene matches: 6. CDR1 is LNHDA and CDR2 is SQIVND in the germline V gene (reference sequence). CDR3 loop: CASSTTSGGRGTQYF. CDR3 sequence (DNA): TGTGCCAGTAGTACGACTAGCGGGGGGCGCGGGACCCAGTACTTC.

The chain uses TRBV10-3 and TRBJ1-1, with 9 positions matching TRBD1. CDR3 size: 16 residues. The V gene end was trimmed by 4 bases and the J gene end by 4 bases; junction bases not matched to a gene: 10. Per the germline V gene, CDR1 is ENHRY and CDR2 is SYGVKD. The CDR3 is CAISGRDRATTTEAFF. CDR3 DNA sequence: TGTGCCATCAGTGGTCGGGACAGGGCGACCACCACTGAAGCTTTCTTT.

The sample holds one count of this clone. J is TRBJ1-2 and V is TRBV7-9, with 9 nucleotides matching TRBD1. The CDR3 has 15 residues. The V segment lost 5 bases and the J segment 3 bases; nucleotides outside the gene matches: 7. Germline V gene lookup returns CDR1 SEHNR and CDR2 FQNEAQ (reference sequence). The CDR3 DNA follows: TGTGCCAGCAGCCGGGGACAGGGAAACTACTATGGCTACACCTTC. Translation: CASSRGQGNYYGYTF.

This clone was counted a few times. This chain uses TRBV30 with TRBJ2-7; 7 nucleotides match TRBD2. There are 14 residues in the CDR3. Germline CDR1 is GTSNPN and CDR2 is SVGIG (reference sequence). After removal of 0 bases from V and 6 bases from J, the junction contained 8 bases not matched to a gene. In DNA, the CDR3 is TGTGCCTGGAGTGTTTGGGGGGGAGTGGGCGAGCAGTACTTC. Its protein product is CAWSVWGGVGEQYF.

This clone was counted a single time. V usage is TRBV14 and J usage is TRBJ2-2, with TRBD2 identical over 11 bases. CDR3 length: 21 amino acids. Per germline, CDR1 SGHDN and CDR2 FVKESK. V trimming: 3 bases; J trimming: 4 bases; junction bases outside the gene matches: 19. The CDR3 coding sequence is TGTGCCAGCAGCCATCCCCAGGGCCGTCTAGCGGGGGGCGGAAGCACCGGGGAGCTGTTTTTT. It is translated as CASSHPQGRLAGGGSTGELFF.

Worth noting for this clone: Germline and junction disagree at one end, which may indicate a read error. The CDR3 DNA follows: TGTTCCAGCAGCTCGGACAGGGCCTTATTAGATTATGGCTACACCTTC. As protein: CSSSSDRALLDYGYTF. The gene calls are TRBV7-9 and TRBJ1-2; 8 nucleotides match TRBD1. Germline V gene data show CDR1 as SEHNR and CDR2 as FQNEAQ (reference sequence). CDR3 length: 16 amino acids.

On this clone: The sample carries other DNA sequences with the same CDR3. The J gene is TRBJ1-1, the V gene TRBV6-5; 7 bases fit TRBD1. The length of the CDR3 is 13 residues. After removal of 6 bases from V and 10 bases from J, the junction contained 11 bases not matched to a gene. The V gene's germline CDR1 is MNHEY and CDR2 SVGAGI. The CDR3 bases are TGTGCCAGCAGACCTGGACAGGCCCTGGGAGCTTTCTTT. Its translation is CASRPGQALGAFF.

The rearrangement uses TRBV16 and TRBJ1-1; 7 bases agree with TRBD1. The germline V gene has CDR1 KGHSY and CDR2 FQNENV. The CDR3 is 16 residues long. V dropped 1 base and J dropped 4; count of bases not matched to a gene: 9. CDR3 nucleotides: TGTGCCAGCAGCCAATTGGGAAACAGGGGTGGCACTGAAGCTTTCTTT. It yields the protein CASSQLGNRGGTEAFF. The full variable domain, its missing parts supplied by reference TRBV16 and TRBJ1-1, is GEEVAQTPKHLVRGEGQKAKLYCAPIKGHSYVFWYQQVLKNEFKFLISFQNENVFDETGMPKERFSAKCLPNSPCSLEIQATKLEDSAVYFCASSQLGNRGGTEAFFGQGTRLTVV.

This clone has just one count. The chain is built from TRBV15 and TRBJ1-4; D is perhaps TRBD1 (5 bases). Germline loops: CDR1 LNHNV, CDR2 YYDKDF (reference sequence). V was cut by 5 bases and J by 8 bases, with 12 bases left in between. This CDR3 has 13 amino acids. The CDR3, as DNA: TGTGCCACCAGCTGGGGGGTCGGCGAAAAACTGTTTTTT. This sequence encodes CATSWGVGEKLFF.

CDR3 DNA sequence: TGTGCCAGCAGTTTCGACAGGGGCTATTCACCCCTCCACTTT. It codes for CASSFDRGYSPLHF. The chain couples TRBV28 to TRBJ1-6; TRBD1 matches 8 bases. The CDR3 has 14 residues. Trimming cost V 3 bases and J 8 bases; bases outside gene matches: 3. Looked up from germline, CDR1 is MDHEN and CDR2 is SYDVKM. Looking up the rest from reference TRBV28 and TRBJ1-6 gives the full variable domain: DVKVTQSSRYLVKRTGEKVFLECVQDMDHENMFWYRQDPGLGLRLIYFSYDVKMKEKGDIPEGYSVSREKKERFSLILESASTNQTSMYLCASSFDRGYSPLHFGNGTRLTVT.

The chain uses TRBV6-5 and TRBJ1-5; the D is unclear. The germline CDR1 and CDR2 sequences are MNHEY and SVGAGI. Deletions cut 4 bases from V and 0 bases from J, with 13 bases between. The CDR3 covers 16 residues. This CDR3 reads CASSFSATVSNQPQHF. Written as DNA, the CDR3 is TGTGCCAGCAGTTTCTCAGCTACAGTTAGCAATCAGCCCCAGCATTTT.

The chain recombines TRBV7-9 with TRBJ1-1; no firm D call. CDR3 length: 14 amino acids. V was shortened by 4 bases and J by 4 bases, with 13 bases between the two germline ends. Germline V CDR1 and CDR2: SEHNR, FQNEAQ (reference sequence). This chain's CDR3 is CASSYEGIATEAFF. The CDR3 coding sequence is TGTGCCAGCAGCTACGAGGGAATTGCCACTGAAGCTTTCTTT.